This T cell receptor beta chain was sequenced for a study of CD8 T cells in Susac syndrome. Study-wide points: Susac-specific public clones in total CD8+ repertoires numbered roughly 17; in CD8+ TEMRA repertoires, they numbered a few.

After extraction with the RNeasy kit, roughly 0.5 to 1 ug of the RNA was reverse transcribed using random hexamers. By means of immunoSEQ multiplex PCR, TCR beta CDR3 spanning 54 Vbeta and 13 Jbeta underwent amplification. TCRdb fed the immunoSEQ multiplex PCR reads into MiXCR, producing one record per CDR3 protein. The sample yields around 81,000 distinct CDR3 sequences, 94% seen once. The CDR3 length is 13 residues. Germline V gives CDR1 SGHAT, CDR2 FQDESV (reference sequence). V trimming: 6 bases; J trimming: 5 bases; junction bases outside the gene matches: 5. About this clonotype: Its antigen is unidentified.

TEMRA cells were FACS-enriched, with CD8+ and CD4+ T cells isolated negatively. This receptor was taken from a human donor with Susac syndrome. Sample: CD8+ T cells from PBMCs. The chain couples TRBV11-1 to TRBJ2-7; 9 nucleotides agree with TRBD2. The CDR3 DNA is TGTGCCAGCAGACCACTAGCGGGCCACGAGCAGTACTTC. This translates into CASRPLAGHEQYF.